This TCR beta chain is from a study of blood T cell repertoires in COVID-19. Study-wide context: Donors in the United States, Italy and Spain gave samples during acute or convalescent COVID-19.

Generated by immunoSEQ multiplex PCR, the TCRdb table keeps only in-frame clones and is missing some. Of some 260,000 clones listed, approximately 91% are singletons. This CDR3 contains 15 residues. With 5 bases removed from V and 1 base from J, the gap between germline ends came to 14 bases. Germline V gene data show CDR1 as MDHEN and CDR2 as SYDVKM. Sequencing was performed on peripheral blood. The chain carries TRBV28 and TRBJ2-5; D possibly corresponds to TRBD1 (6 bases). This sequence was found in a human donor in a cohort sampled during active COVID-19. The CDR3 is CASSQGSGVQETQYF. The CDR3 bases are TGTGCCAGCAGTCAGGGGTCAGGGGTCCAAGAGACCCAGTACTTC.